The next 21 T cell receptor beta chains were all read from a single sample in a study of control samples from healthy donors and cancer patients. Method: immunoSEQ multiplex PCR; TCRdb's copy keeps in-frame clones and lacks some. Among hundreds of thousands of clones listed, more than 65% were seen once. The sample consisted of PBMCs. The receptors stem from a woman between 55 and 75 years old with lung cancer.

This rearrangement joins TRBV7-3 to TRBJ2-2; possibly TRBD1 for D (11 bases). Germline V gene data show CDR1 as SGHTA and CDR2 as FQGTGA. Trimming cost V 5 bases and J 7 bases, with 35 bases left between them. The length of the CDR3 is 21 residues. CDR3 loop: CASSPPGQGDGSGRRNGELFF. The CDR3 DNA sequence: TGTGCCAGCAGCCCACCGGGACAGGGGGATGGTAGCGGGAGGAGAAACGGGGAGCTGTTTTTT.

V and J are TRBV18 and TRBJ1-1; a weak D match, TRBD1 (6 bases). The CDR3 covers 13 residues. The germline V gene encodes CDR1 KGHSH and CDR2 LQKENI. V was clipped by 6 bases and J by 2 bases, with 10 bases between them. The CDR3 region has the DNA TGTGCCAGCTCTTCACAGGGAAACACTGAAGCTTTCTTT. Translation: CASSSQGNTEAFF.

The chain recombines TRBV21-1 with TRBJ1-2. TRBV21-1 is recorded as a pseudogene. The CDR3 spans 15 residues. The DNA for the CDR3 is TGTGCCAGCAGCATAGGAGGTGGGACTCCCTATGGCTACACCTTC. Encoded protein: CASSIGGGTPYGYTF.

This chain joins TRBV30 and TRBJ2-7, with D maybe TRBD2 (6 bases). CDR3 length equals 15 residues. Germline V gives CDR1 GTSNPN, CDR2 SVGIG (reference sequence). V was shortened by 1 base and J by 0 bases, with 13 bases between the two germline ends. The CDR3 DNA reads TGTGCCTGGAGTGCACGGCGGGATATCTCCTACGAGCAGTACTTC. It yields the protein CAWSARRDISYEQYF.

The chain is built from TRBV7-9 and TRBJ2-5, with 7 bases aligning to TRBD2. With V trimmed by 1 base and J by 5 bases, 4 bases remained unmatched. CDR1 SEHNR and CDR2 FQNEAQ come from the germline V gene (reference sequence). This CDR3 comprises 14 residues. This CDR3 is CASSLGEGRETQYF. DNA of the CDR3: TGTGCCAGCAGCTTAGGGGAGGGCCGGGAGACCCAGTACTTC.

The genes are TRBV5-4 and TRBJ2-1; D not resolved. This CDR3 region has 15 residues. The V end lost 0 bases, the J end lost 7 bases, and 14 bases lay between the germline ends. CDR1 and CDR2 from the germline V gene are SGHNT and YYREEE (reference sequence). The CDR3 region is CASSLGLESTNEQFF. Written as DNA, the CDR3 is TGTGCCAGCAGCTTGGGGCTAGAGTCGACGAATGAGCAGTTCTTC.

The chain has TRBV5-8 and TRBJ1-1, with a weak D call TRBD1 (5 bases). This CDR3 spans 16 amino acids. With 0 bases removed from V and 2 bases from J, the gap between germline ends came to 14 bases. CDR1 SGHTS and CDR2 YDEGEE come from the germline V gene. CDR3 amino acids: CASSLEGAQTNTEAFF. CDR3 nucleotides: TGTGCCAGCAGCTTGGAAGGGGCCCAAACCAACACTGAAGCTTTCTTT.

This chain uses TRBV7-2 with TRBJ2-7, with D perhaps TRBD1 (6 bases). Trimming removed 0 bases from V and 4 bases from J, with 7 bases in between. There are 13 residues in the CDR3. Germline V lookup: CDR1 SGHTA, CDR2 FQGNSA. CDR3 bases: TGTGCCAGCAGCTTAGCAGGGGGATACGAGCAGTACTTC. Protein sequence: CASSLAGGYEQYF.

The chain combines TRBV6-5 with TRBJ1-2, with D perhaps TRBD1 (5 bases). V lost 7 bases and J 4 bases, leaving 10 bases between the germline ends. The CDR3 loop spans 12 amino acids. CDR1 MNHEY and CDR2 SVGAGI come from the germline V gene. As DNA, the CDR3 is TGTGCCAGCACCGGGGGAGGCTATGGCTACACCTTC. Translating gives CASTGGGYGYTF.

The rearrangement joins TRBV5-1 to TRBJ1-2; TRBD1 aligns across 9 bases. Germline CDR1 reads SGHRS; CDR2 reads YFSETQ. V was pared by 0 bases and J by 8 bases, with 8 bases of the junction left unmatched. CDR3 length equals 15 residues. CDR3 nucleotides: TGCGCCAGCAGCTTGGAACAGGGGGCGAGTCAGGGCTACACCTTC. Translation: CASSLEQGASQGYTF.

This rearrangement joins TRBV19 to TRBJ1-4; tentative D call: TRBD1 (5 bases). Trimming took off 5 bases at V and 3 bases at J, with 13 bases between the two ends. The CDR3 sequence is 15 residues long. The germline V gene has CDR1 LNHDA and CDR2 SQIVND (reference sequence). The CDR3 DNA reads as TGTGCCAGTAGTCAGGGTCGGCAGTCTAATGAAAAACTGTTTTTT. Translation: CASSQGRQSNEKLFF.

The chain has TRBV27 and TRBJ1-1, with a tentative D call TRBD1 (5 bases). Trimming removed 3 bases from V and 1 base from J, with 12 bases in between. CDR1 and CDR2 (germline): MNHEY, SMNVEV (reference sequence). This CDR3 contains 15 residues. The CDR3 loop is CASSFMGTGNTEAFF. CDR3 coding DNA: TGTGCCAGCAGTTTTATGGGGACGGGGAACACTGAAGCTTTCTTT.

The V gene is TRBV5-1, the J gene TRBJ1-1; the match to TRBD1 covers 8 bases. CDR1 is SGHRS, CDR2 YFSETQ, per germline. The CDR3 runs to 16 residues. Germline trimming cut 5 bases from V and 1 base from J; bases unmatched to any gene: 10. The CDR3: CASSLRQGRGNTEAFF. The CDR3 DNA is TGCGCCAGCAGTCTCAGACAGGGGCGGGGGAACACTGAAGCTTTCTTT.

The chain is built from TRBV28 and TRBJ1-2; 9 bases fit TRBD1. CDR1 is MDHEN, CDR2 SYDVKM, per germline. The CDR3 is made up of 12 amino acids. Trimming cost V 8 bases and J 5 bases; bases outside gene matches: 3. As DNA, the CDR3 is TGTGCCAGCTGGGGACAGGGTTATGGCTACACCTTC. Amino acids: CASWGQGYGYTF.

The chain couples TRBV4-1 to TRBJ2-7; 8 bases match TRBD2. CDR3 size: 18 residues. Germline V gene data show CDR1 as MGHRA and CDR2 as YSYEKL. J was trimmed by 4 bases and V by 0 bases; bases with no gene match: 14. The CDR3 region is CASSQEGRGRGDVYEQYF. CDR3 bases: TGCGCCAGCAGCCAAGAAGGCCGGGGGCGGGGGGACGTTTACGAGCAGTACTTC.

The rearrangement links TRBV27 to TRBJ1-4; D unclear. V lost 6 bases, J lost 7 bases, and 18 bases lay in between. The CDR3 sequence is 15 residues long. From germline, CDR1 is MNHEY and CDR2 SMNVEV (reference sequence). CDR3 in amino acids: CASSTSGLEAEKLFF. The CDR3 DNA reads TGTGCCAGCAGCACCTCCGGGCTGGAGGCTGAAAAACTGTTTTTT.

The chain employs TRBV10-3 and TRBJ1-3, with D uncertain. From germline, CDR1 is ENHRY and CDR2 SYGVKD. The CDR3 runs 15 residues. V dropped 3 bases and J dropped 3 bases, with 12 bases sitting between them. The CDR3 DNA reads as TGTGCCATCAGTGACCCCGGGGAAAATGGAAACACCATATATTTT. This translates into CAISDPGENGNTIYF.

This CDR3 reads CASSLDSPNTEAFF. DNA for the CDR3: TGTGCCAGCAGCCTCGACAGTCCGAACACTGAAGCTTTCTTT. The chain carries TRBV5-8 and TRBJ1-1; the D gene is possibly TRBD1 (5 bases). The germline V and J ends were trimmed by 4 bases and 1 base, with 11 bases remaining between them. Germline V gives CDR1 SGHTS, CDR2 YDEGEE. The CDR3 runs to 14 residues. Complete variable domain (other parts from reference TRBV5-8 and TRBJ1-1): EAGVTQSPTHLIKTRGQQATLRCSPISGHTSVYWYQQALGLGLQFLLWYDEGEERNRGNFPPRFSGRQFPNYSSELNVNALELEDSALYLCASSLDSPNTEAFFGQGTRLTVV.

The rearrangement joins TRBV3-1 (or the pseudogene TRBV3-2) to TRBJ2-6, with 7 bases matching TRBD2. The J segment lost 0 bases and the V segment lost 2 bases, leaving 1 base of the junction unmatched. Germline values: CDR1 LGHDT, CDR2 YNNKEL (reference sequence). The CDR3 has 16 amino acids. CDR3 in DNA: TGTGCCAGCAGCCAACGCGGGAGCTCTGGGGCCAACGTCCTGACTTTC. Encoded protein: CASSQRGSSGANVLTF.

The J gene is TRBJ1-5, the V gene TRBV19; D is possibly TRBD1 (6 bases). V lost 7 bases, J lost 0 bases, and 19 bases lay in between. The V gene's germline CDR1 is LNHDA and CDR2 SQIVND (reference sequence). This CDR3 region has 17 residues. The CDR3 region has the DNA TGTGCCAGTACTGACAGACCAGGGGCCTTTAGCAATCAGCCCCAGCATTTT. Its protein is CASTDRPGAFSNQPQHF.

The gene calls are TRBV11-2 and TRBJ2-1; 7 nucleotides line up with TRBD1. Trimming cost V 6 bases and J 6 bases; bases outside gene matches: 5. The V gene's germline CDR1 is SGHAT and CDR2 FQNNGV. The CDR3 spans 13 residues. The CDR3 DNA sequence: TGTGCCAGCAGAACGACAGGGACCAATGAGCAGTTCTTC. Protein sequence: CASRTTGTNEQFF.